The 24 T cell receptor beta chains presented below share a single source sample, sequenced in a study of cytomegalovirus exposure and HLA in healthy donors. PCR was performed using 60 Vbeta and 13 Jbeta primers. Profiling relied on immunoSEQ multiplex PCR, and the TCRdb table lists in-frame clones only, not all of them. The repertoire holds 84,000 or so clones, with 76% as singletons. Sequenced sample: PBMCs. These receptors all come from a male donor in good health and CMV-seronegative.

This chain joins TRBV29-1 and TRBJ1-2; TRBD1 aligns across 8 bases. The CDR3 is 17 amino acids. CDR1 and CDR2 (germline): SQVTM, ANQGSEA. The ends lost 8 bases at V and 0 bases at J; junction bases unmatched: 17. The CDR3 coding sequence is TGCAGCACCACTCCGGGACAGGACTCGGGGGCTAACTATGGCTACACCTTC. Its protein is CSTTPGQDSGANYGYTF.

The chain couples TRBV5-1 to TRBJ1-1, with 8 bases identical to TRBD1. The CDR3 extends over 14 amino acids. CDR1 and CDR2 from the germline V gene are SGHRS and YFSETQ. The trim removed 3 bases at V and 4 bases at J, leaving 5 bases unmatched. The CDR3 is CASSSGQGSTEAFF. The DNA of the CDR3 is TGCGCCAGCAGCTCCGGACAGGGCAGCACTGAAGCTTTCTTT.

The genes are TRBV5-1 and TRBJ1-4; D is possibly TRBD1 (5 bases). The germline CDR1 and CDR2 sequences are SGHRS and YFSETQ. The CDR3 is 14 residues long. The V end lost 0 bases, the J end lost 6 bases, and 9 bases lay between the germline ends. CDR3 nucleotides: TGCGCCAGCAGCTTGGGACAGTATCATGAAAAACTGTTTTTT. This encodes CASSLGQYHEKLFF.

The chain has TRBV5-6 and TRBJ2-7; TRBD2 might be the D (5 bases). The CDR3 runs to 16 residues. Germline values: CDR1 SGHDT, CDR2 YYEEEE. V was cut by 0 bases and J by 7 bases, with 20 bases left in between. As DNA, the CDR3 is TGTGCCAGCAGCTTGGATCGGTCAGGCCGGGGTCGGGAGCAGTACTTC. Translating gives CASSLDRSGRGREQYF.

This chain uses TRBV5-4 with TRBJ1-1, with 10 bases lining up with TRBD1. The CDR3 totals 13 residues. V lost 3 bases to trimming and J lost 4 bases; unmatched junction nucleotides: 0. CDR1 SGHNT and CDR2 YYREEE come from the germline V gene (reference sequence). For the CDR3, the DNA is TGTGCCAGCAGCTGGACAGGGGGCACTGAAGCTTTCTTT. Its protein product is CASSWTGGTEAFF.

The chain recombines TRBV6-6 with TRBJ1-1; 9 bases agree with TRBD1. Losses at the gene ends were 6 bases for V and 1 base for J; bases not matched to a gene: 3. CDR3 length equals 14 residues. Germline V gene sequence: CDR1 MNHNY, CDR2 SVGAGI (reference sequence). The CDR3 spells CASSRDRANTEAFF. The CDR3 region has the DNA TGTGCCAGCAGCAGGGACAGGGCGAACACTGAAGCTTTCTTT.

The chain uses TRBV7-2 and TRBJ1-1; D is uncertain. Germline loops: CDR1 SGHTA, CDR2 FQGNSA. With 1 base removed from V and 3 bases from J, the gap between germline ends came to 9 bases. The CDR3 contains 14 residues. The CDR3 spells CASSLGGSDTEAFF. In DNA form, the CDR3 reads TGTGCCAGCAGCTTAGGAGGTTCGGACACTGAAGCTTTCTTT.

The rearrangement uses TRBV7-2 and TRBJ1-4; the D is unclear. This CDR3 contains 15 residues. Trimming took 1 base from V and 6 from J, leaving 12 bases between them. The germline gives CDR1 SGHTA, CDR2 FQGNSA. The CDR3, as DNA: TGTGCCAGCAGCTTAGGCGTCGGACTGGATGAAAAACTGTTTTTT. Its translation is CASSLGVGLDEKLFF.

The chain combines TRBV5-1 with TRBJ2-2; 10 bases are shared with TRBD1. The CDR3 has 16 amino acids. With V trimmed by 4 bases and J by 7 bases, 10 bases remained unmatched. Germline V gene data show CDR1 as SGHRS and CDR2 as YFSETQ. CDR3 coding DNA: TGCGCCAGCAGCGACACCGGGACAGGGGTAGTCGGGGAGCTGTTTTTT. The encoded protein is CASSDTGTGVVGELFF.

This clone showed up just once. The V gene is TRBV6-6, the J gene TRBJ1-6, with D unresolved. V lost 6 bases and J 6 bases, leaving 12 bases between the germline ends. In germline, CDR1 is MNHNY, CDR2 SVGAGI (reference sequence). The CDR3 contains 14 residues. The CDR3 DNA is TGTGCCAGCAGGTGGATAGAGGTTAATTCACCCCTCCACTTT. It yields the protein CASRWIEVNSPLHF.

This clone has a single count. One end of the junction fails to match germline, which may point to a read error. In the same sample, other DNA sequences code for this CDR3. DNA for the CDR3: TGTGCCCTCGAAACGCGAGGGGGAAACTTGGCTTTTTTT. Amino acids: CALETRGGNLAFF. The V and J genes are TRBV6-1 and TRBJ1-1, with D perhaps TRBD1 (6 bases). Germline V lookup: CDR1 MNHNS, CDR2 SASEGT. The CDR3 is made up of 13 amino acids.

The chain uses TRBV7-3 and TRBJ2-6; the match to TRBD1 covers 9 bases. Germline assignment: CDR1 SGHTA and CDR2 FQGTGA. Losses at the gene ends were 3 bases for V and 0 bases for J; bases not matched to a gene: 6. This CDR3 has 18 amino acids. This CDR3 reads CASSLTGGRSSGANVLTF. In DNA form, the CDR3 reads TGTGCCAGCAGCTTGACAGGGGGACGGAGCTCTGGGGCCAACGTCCTGACTTTC.

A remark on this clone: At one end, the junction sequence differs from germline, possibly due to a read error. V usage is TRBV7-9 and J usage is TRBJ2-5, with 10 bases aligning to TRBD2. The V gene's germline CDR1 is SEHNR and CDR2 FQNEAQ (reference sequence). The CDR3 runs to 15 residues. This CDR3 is CSSSGGLAAQETQYF. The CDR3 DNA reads TGTTCCAGCAGCGGAGGACTAGCGGCCCAAGAGACCCAGTACTTC. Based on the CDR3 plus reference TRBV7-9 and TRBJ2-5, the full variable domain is DTGVSQNPRHKITKRGQNVTFRCDPISEHNRLYWYRQTLGQGPEFLTYFQNEAQLEKSRLLSDRFSAERPKGSFSTLEIQRTEQGDSAMYLCSSSGGLAAQETQYFGPGTRLLVL.

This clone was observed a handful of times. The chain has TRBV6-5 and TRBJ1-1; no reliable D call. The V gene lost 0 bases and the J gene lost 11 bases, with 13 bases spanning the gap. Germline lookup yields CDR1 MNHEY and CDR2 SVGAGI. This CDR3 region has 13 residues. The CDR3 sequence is CASSYSTGGSAFF. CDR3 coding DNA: TGTGCCAGCAGTTACTCTACGGGCGGGTCTGCTTTCTTT.

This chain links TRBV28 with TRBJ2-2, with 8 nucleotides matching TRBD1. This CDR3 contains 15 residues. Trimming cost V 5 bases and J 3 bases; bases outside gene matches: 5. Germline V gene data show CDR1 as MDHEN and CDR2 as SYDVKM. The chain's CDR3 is CASSRQGRYTGELFF. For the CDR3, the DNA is TGTGCCAGCAGTCGACAGGGGAGATACACCGGGGAGCTGTTTTTT.

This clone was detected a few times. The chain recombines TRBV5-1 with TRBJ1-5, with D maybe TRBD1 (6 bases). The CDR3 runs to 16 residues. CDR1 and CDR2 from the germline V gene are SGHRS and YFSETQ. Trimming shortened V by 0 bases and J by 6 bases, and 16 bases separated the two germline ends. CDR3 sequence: CASSLAGLVQGQPQHF. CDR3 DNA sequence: TGCGCCAGCAGCTTGGCCGGGCTGGTACAGGGTCAGCCCCAGCATTTT.

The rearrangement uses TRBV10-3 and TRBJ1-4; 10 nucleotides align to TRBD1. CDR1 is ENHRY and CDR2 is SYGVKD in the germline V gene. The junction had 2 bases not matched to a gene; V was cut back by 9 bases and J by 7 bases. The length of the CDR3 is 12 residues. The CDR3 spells CAIGTGVEKLFF. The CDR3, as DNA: TGTGCCATAGGGACAGGGGTTGAAAAACTGTTTTTT.

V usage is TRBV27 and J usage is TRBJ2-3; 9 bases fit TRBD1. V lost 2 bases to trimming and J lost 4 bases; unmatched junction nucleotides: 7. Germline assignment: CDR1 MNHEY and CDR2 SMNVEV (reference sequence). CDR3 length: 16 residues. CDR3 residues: CASSLLGQGVADTQYF. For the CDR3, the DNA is TGTGCCAGCAGTTTACTGGGACAGGGAGTCGCAGATACGCAGTATTTT.

CDR3 loop: CASSGDTKQPQHF. As DNA, the CDR3 is TGTGCCAGCAGTGGGGACACCAAGCAGCCCCAGCATTTT. The chain combines TRBV27 with TRBJ1-5; D may be TRBD1 (6 bases). This CDR3 contains 13 residues. V lost 5 bases, J lost 7 bases, and 12 bases lay in between. Germline loops: CDR1 MNHEY, CDR2 SMNVEV (reference sequence).

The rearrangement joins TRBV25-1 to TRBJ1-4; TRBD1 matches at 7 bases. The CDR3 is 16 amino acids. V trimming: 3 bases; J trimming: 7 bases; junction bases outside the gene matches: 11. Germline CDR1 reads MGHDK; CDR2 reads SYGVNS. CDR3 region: CASSDRGGGWREKLFF. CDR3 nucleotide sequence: TGTGCCAGCAGTGATCGCGGAGGGGGCTGGCGTGAAAAACTGTTTTTT.

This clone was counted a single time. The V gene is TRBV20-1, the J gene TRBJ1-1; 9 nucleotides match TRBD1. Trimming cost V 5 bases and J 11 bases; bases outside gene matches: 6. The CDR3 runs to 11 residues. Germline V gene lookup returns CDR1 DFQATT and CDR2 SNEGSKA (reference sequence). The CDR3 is CSAGGTGMAFF. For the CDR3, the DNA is TGCAGTGCTGGAGGGACAGGGATGGCTTTCTTT.

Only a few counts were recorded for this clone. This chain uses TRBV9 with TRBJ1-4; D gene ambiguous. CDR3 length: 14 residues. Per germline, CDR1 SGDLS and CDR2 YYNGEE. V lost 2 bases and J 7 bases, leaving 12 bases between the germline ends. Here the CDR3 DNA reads TGTGCCAGCAGCGTGGGGAGACGCAGTGAAAAACTGTTTTTT. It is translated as CASSVGRRSEKLFF.

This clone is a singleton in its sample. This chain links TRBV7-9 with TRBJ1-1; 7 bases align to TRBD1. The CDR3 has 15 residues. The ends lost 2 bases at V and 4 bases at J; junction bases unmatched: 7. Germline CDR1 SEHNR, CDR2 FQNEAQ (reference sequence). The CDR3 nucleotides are TGTGCCAGCAGCTTACCACAGGGGTCAGCCACTGAAGCTTTCTTT. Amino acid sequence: CASSLPQGSATEAFF.

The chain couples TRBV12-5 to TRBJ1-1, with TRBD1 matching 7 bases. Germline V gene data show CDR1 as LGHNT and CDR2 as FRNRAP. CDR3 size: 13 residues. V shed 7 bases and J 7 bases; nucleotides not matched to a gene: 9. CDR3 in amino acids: CASVSNRGDEAFF. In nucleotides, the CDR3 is TGTGCTAGTGTCTCAAACAGGGGCGATGAAGCTTTCTTT.